The 17 T cell receptor beta chains below were found in one sample sequenced in a study of shared clonotypes between healthy human individuals. Sequencing was performed with immunoSEQ multiplex PCR; in TCRdb, only in-frame clones are kept and a portion is missing. The table records about 2 million clones, 85% to 95% of them present only once. CD45RO-negative, CCR7-selected cells formed the naive CD8 fraction, which excluded terminally differentiated effector memory CD45RA+ cells. The sequenced material came from naive CD8+ T cells sorted from blood. The receptors originated from a young man in good health.

V and J are TRBV5-6 and TRBJ2-7; no reliable D call. Germline values: CDR1 SGHDT, CDR2 YYEEEE. The CDR3 runs 13 residues. With 0 bases removed from V and 3 bases from J, the gap between germline ends came to 7 bases. The CDR3 loop is CASSLVDNYEQYF. CDR3 nucleotide sequence: TGTGCCAGCAGCTTGGTCGACAACTACGAGCAGTACTTC.

The chain uses TRBV7-6 and TRBJ1-6; D perhaps matches TRBD1 (5 bases). The CDR3 has 16 residues. Trimming removed 3 bases from V and 8 bases from J, with 17 bases in between. Germline values: CDR1 SGHVS, CDR2 FNYEAQ. Written as DNA, the CDR3 is TGTGCCAGCAGCTTCGGAGGGTTTAGGGGTTATTCACCCCTCCACTTT. This sequence encodes CASSFGGFRGYSPLHF.

The genes are TRBV7-9 and TRBJ2-1; 12 bases agree with TRBD2. The CDR3 has 17 amino acids. Germline trimming cut 4 bases from V and 2 bases from J; bases unmatched to any gene: 6. Germline V gene sequence: CDR1 SEHNR, CDR2 FQNEAQ (reference sequence). In DNA, the CDR3 is TGTGCCAGCAGCTCAGGACTAGCGGGGTCGACCTACAATGAGCAGTTCTTC. It encodes CASSSGLAGSTYNEQFF.

The genes are TRBV6-5 and TRBJ1-1; D is ambiguous. CDR1 is MNHEY and CDR2 is SVGAGI in the germline V gene. CDR3 size: 13 residues. V was cut by 5 bases and J by 4 bases, with 11 bases left in between. The CDR3 spells CASSRGLGTEAFF. The CDR3 nucleotides read TGTGCCAGCAGTCGAGGGCTTGGCACTGAAGCTTTCTTT.

The genes are TRBV10-2 and TRBJ2-7; weak D call: TRBD1 (6 bases). Germline CDR1 is WSHSY and CDR2 is SAAADI. V shed 3 bases and J shed 0 bases, with 9 bases lying between them. CDR3 length equals 14 residues. Here the CDR3 reads CASSDNRVSYEQYF. CDR3 in DNA: TGCGCCAGCAGTGATAACAGGGTCTCCTACGAGCAGTACTTC.

Points on this clone: This CDR3 is also generated by other DNA sequences in the sample. The chain recombines TRBV30 with TRBJ1-1; D not resolved. Germline CDR1 reads GTSNPN; CDR2 reads SVGIG (reference sequence). The CDR3 contains 11 residues. The germline V and J ends were trimmed by 1 base and 7 bases, with 7 bases remaining between them. The CDR3 loop reads CAWSGGVEAFF. The CDR3 region has the DNA TGTGCCTGGAGTGGGGGAGTTGAAGCTTTCTTT.

This chain links TRBV6-1 with TRBJ1-2; D gene ambiguous. V was shortened by 2 bases and J by 8 bases, with 21 bases between the two germline ends. Germline CDR1 reads MNHNS; CDR2 reads SASEGT. CDR3 length: 16 residues. The CDR3 sequence: CASSETGGLRWAGYTF. The CDR3 nucleotides are TGTGCCAGCAGTGAAACTGGCGGGCTACGGTGGGCGGGCTACACCTTC.

The V call is TRBV5-1, the J call TRBJ2-7; D remains ambiguous. CDR3 length: 14 residues. Germline CDR1 reads SGHRS; CDR2 reads YFSETQ. Trimming removed 0 bases at V and 2 bases at J, with 9 bases between. CDR3 in DNA: TGCGCCAGCAGCTTGGCGCCGGATGCCTACGAGCAGTACTTC. Translating gives CASSLAPDAYEQYF.

As regards this clone: Additional DNA sequences in this sample encode the identical CDR3. This chain joins TRBV11-2 and TRBJ2-7; 8 bases are shared with TRBD1. Germline V gene lookup returns CDR1 SGHAT and CDR2 FQNNGV. The trim removed 6 bases at V and 4 bases at J, leaving 5 bases unmatched. This CDR3 comprises 13 residues. DNA of the CDR3: TGTGCCAGCAGTTTTCGACAGGGGTACGAGCAGTACTTC. It codes for CASSFRQGYEQYF.

V and J are TRBV7-6 and TRBJ1-4; maybe TRBD1 (6 bases). The V gene lost 1 base and the J gene lost 8 bases, with 17 bases spanning the gap. In germline, CDR1 is SGHVS, CDR2 FNYEAQ. CDR3 length equals 16 residues. The chain's CDR3 is CASSLVWAGEGEKLFF. The DNA of the CDR3 is TGTGCCAGCAGCTTAGTATGGGCAGGGGAAGGAGAAAAACTGTTTTTT.

A word on this clone: Other DNA sequences of this sample code for an identical CDR3. The chain carries TRBV28 and TRBJ2-7; TRBD1 might be the D (6 bases). The V end lost 6 bases, the J end lost 3 bases, and 6 bases lay between the germline ends. Germline-derived CDR1 and CDR2 are MDHEN and SYDVKM. The CDR3 consists of 11 residues. The CDR3 coding sequence is TGTGCCAGCAGACAGGGCTACGAGCAGTACTTC. Amino acid sequence: CASRQGYEQYF.

As concerns this clone: Other nucleotide sequences from this sample produce the same CDR3. The chain employs TRBV2 and TRBJ2-3; the match to TRBD2 covers 12 bases. The germline V gene has CDR1 SNHLY and CDR2 FYNNEI. The trim removed 4 bases at V and 2 bases at J, leaving 1 base unmatched. The CDR3 sequence is 15 residues long. This CDR3 reads CASSGTSGVTDTQYF. In DNA, the CDR3 is TGTGCCAGCAGTGGGACTAGCGGGGTCACAGATACGCAGTATTTT. The variable domain in full, completed from reference TRBV2 and TRBJ2-3, reads EPEVTQTPSHQVTQMGQEVILRCVPISNHLYFYWYRQILGQKVEFLVSFYNNEISEKSEIFDDQFSVERPDGSNFTLKIRSTKLEDSAMYFCASSGTSGVTDTQYFGPGTRLTVL.

J is TRBJ2-1 and V is TRBV7-8; either TRBD1 or TRBD2 may supply D (6 bases each). The CDR3 consists of 14 residues. The V end lost 2 bases, the J end lost 8 bases, and 13 bases lay between the germline ends. CDR1 and CDR2 (germline): SGHVS, FQNEAQ. DNA for the CDR3: TGTGCCAGCAGCTTATGGGTGGGGGGCGATGAGCAGTTCTTC. This sequence encodes CASSLWVGGDEQFF.

The chain links TRBV18 to TRBJ2-7; 10 bases fit TRBD2. Germline CDR1 and CDR2: KGHSH and LQKENI. The V and J ends lost 4 bases and 6 bases, in that order; junction bases with no gene match: 3. The CDR3 extends over 13 amino acids. Written as DNA, the CDR3 is TGTGCCAGCTCACTGGGACTAGCGAGCGAGCAGTACTTC. As protein: CASSLGLASEQYF.

The chain is built from TRBV5-4 and TRBJ1-2, with unresolved D. The CDR3 loop spans 12 amino acids. Between the trimmed V and J ends, which lost 3 bases and 7 bases, there was a span of 10 bases. Germline CDR1 reads SGHNT; CDR2 reads YYREEE (reference sequence). This CDR3 reads CASSSLESGYTF. CDR3 coding DNA: TGTGCCAGCAGCTCGCTTGAATCTGGCTACACCTTC.

CDR3 coding DNA: TGCGCCAGCAGCCGACCGACTAGCGGGAGGGCCGGAACCGGGGAGCTGTTTTTT. This codes for CASSRPTSGRAGTGELFF. The chain links TRBV4-1 to TRBJ2-2; TRBD2 matches 14 bases. The CDR3 is made up of 18 amino acids. V was clipped by 4 bases and J by 5 bases; unmatched bases: 9. Germline-derived CDR1 and CDR2 are MGHRA and YSYEKL.

The chain couples TRBV7-8 to TRBJ2-7, with unresolved D. Trimming pared 3 bases from V and 0 bases from J, leaving 9 bases between. This CDR3 is 14 amino acids long. The V gene's germline CDR1 is SGHVS and CDR2 FQNEAQ. CDR3 sequence reads: CASSFEADSYEQYF. CDR3 DNA: TGTGCCAGCAGCTTCGAGGCGGACTCCTACGAGCAGTACTTC.